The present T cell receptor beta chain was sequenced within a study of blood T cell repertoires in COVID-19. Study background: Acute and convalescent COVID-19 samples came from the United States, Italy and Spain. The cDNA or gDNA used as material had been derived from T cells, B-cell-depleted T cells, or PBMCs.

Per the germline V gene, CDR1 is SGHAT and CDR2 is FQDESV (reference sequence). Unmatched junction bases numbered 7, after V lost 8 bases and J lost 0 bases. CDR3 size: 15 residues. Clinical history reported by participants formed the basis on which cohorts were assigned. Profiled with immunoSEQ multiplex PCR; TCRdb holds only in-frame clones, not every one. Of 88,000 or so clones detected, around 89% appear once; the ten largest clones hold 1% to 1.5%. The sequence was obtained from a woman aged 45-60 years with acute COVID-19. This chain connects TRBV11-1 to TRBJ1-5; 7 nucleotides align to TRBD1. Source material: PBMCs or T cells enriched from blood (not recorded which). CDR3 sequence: CASSQGPYSNQPQHF. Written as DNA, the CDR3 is TGTGCCAGCTCACAGGGGCCGTATAGCAATCAGCCCCAGCATTTT.